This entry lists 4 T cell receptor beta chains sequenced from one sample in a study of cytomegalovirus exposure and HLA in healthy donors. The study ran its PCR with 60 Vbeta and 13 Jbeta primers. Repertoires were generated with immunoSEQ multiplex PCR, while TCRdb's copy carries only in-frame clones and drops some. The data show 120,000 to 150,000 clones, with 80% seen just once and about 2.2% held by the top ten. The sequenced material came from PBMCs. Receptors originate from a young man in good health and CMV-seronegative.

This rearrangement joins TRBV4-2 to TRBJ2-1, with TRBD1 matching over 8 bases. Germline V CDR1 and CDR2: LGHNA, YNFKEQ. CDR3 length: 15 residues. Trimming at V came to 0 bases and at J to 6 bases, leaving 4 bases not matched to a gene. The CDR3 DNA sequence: TGTGCCAGCAGCCAAGATCGGACAGGGTCCAATGAGCAGTTCTTC. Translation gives CASSQDRTGSNEQFF.

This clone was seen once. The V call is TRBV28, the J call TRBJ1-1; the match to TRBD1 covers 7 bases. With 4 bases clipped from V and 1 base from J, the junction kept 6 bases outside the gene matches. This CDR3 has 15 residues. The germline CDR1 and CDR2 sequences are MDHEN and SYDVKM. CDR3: CASSSEGAGNTEAFF. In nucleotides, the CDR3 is TGTGCCAGCAGTTCCGAGGGGGCAGGGAACACTGAAGCTTTCTTT.

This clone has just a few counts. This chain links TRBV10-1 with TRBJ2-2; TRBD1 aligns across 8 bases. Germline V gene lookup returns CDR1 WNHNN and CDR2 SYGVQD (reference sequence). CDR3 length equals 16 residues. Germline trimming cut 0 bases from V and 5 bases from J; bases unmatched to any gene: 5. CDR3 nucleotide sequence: TGCGCCAGCAGTGAGTCGTGGACAGGGAGTACCGGGGAGCTGTTTTTT. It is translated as CASSESWTGSTGELFF.

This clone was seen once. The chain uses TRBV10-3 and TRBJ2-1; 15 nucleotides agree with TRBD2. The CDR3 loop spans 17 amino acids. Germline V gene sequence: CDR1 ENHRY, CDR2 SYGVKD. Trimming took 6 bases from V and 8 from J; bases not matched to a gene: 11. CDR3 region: CAISRTSGRALGDEQFF. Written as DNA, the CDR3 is TGTGCCATCAGCCGGACTAGCGGGAGGGCCCTCGGGGATGAGCAGTTCTTC.